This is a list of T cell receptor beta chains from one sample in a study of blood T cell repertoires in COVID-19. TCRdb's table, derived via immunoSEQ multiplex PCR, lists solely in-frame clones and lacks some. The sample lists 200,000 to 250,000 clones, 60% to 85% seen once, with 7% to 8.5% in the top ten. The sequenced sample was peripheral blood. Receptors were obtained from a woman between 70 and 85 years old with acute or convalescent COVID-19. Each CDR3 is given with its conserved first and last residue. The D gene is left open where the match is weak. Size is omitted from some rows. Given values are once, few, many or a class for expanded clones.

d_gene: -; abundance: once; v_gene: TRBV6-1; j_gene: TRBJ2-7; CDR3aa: CASSEVQGGPYEQYF; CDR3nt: TGTGCCAGCAGTGAGGTTCAGGGGGGCCCCTACGAGCAGTACTTC
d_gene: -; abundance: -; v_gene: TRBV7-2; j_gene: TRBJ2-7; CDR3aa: CASSFRGGRGEQYF; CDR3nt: TGTGCCAGCAGCTTCCGAGGGGGCCGGGGGGAGCAGTACTTC
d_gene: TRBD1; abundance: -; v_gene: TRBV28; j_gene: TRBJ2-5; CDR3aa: CASSSRQGAGQETQYF; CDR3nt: TGTGCCAGCAGTTCTAGACAGGGGGCAGGTCAAGAGACCCAGTACTTC
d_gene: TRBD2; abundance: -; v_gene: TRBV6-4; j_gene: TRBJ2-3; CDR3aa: CASSRGVKDTQYF; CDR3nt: TGTGCCAGTTCCCGGGGGGTGAAAGATACGCAGTATTTT
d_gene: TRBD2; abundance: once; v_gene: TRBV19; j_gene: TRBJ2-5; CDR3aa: CASQRGQETQYF; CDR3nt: TGTGCCAGCCAGCGGGGTCAGGAGACCCAGTACTTC
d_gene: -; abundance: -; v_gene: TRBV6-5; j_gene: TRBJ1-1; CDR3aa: CASLLYRNEAFF; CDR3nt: TGTGCCAGTTTACTTTACAGGAATGAAGCTTTCTTT
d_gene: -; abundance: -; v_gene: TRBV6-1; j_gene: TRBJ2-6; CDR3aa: CASSGQALSGANVLTF; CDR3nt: TGTGCCAGCAGTGGACAGGCACTCTCTGGGGCCAACGTCCTGACTTTC
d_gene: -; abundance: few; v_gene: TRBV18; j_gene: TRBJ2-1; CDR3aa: CASSPRTYNEQFF; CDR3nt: TGTGCCAGCTCACCACGCACATACAATGAGCAGTTCTTC
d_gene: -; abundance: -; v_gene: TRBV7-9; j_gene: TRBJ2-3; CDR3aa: CASSRDMGTDTQYF; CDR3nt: TGTGCCAGCAGCAGGGACATGGGCACAGATACGCAGTATTTT
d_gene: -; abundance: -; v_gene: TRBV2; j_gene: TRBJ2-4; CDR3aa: CASSEQLIQYF; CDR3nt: TGTGCCAGCAGTGAACAACTAATTCAGTACTTC
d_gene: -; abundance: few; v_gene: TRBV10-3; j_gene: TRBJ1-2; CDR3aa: CAISEWTINYGYTF; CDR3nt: TGTGCCATCAGTGAGTGGACAATCAACTATGGCTACACCTTC
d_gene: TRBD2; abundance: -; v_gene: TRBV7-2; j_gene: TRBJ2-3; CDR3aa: CASSLTVLAGWEDTQYF; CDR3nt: TGTGCCAGCAGCTTAACGGTACTAGCGGGGTGGGAAGATACGCAGTATTTT
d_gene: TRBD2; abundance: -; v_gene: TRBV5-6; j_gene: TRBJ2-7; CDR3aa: CASSLVAGVYEQYF; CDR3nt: TGTGCCAGCAGCTTGGTAGCGGGGGTCTACGAGCAGTACTTC
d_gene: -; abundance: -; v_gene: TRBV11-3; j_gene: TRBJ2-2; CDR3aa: CASSLAGAGELFF; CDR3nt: TGTGCCAGCAGCTTAGCAGGGGCCGGGGAGCTGTTTTTT
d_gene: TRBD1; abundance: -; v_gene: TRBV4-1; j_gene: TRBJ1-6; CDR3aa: CASSHSGTGNNSPLHF; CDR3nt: TGCGCCAGCAGCCATTCGGGGACAGGGAATAATTCACCCCTCCACTTT
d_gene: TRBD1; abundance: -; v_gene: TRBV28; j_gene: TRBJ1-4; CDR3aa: CASRQQGSSEKLFF; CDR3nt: TGTGCCAGCAGGCAACAGGGGAGTAGTGAAAAACTGTTTTTT
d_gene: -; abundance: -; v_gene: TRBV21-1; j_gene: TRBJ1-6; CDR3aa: CASSGTRGESYNSPLHF; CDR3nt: TGTGCCAGCAGCGGGACCAGGGGGGAGTCCTATAATTCACCCCTCCACTTT
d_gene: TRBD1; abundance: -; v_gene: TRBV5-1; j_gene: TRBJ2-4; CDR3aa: CASSPGTGKNIQYF; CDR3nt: TGCGCCAGCAGCCCCGGGACAGGGAAAAACATTCAGTACTTC
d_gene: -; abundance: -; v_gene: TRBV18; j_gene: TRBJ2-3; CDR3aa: CASSPRDKADTQYF; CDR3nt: TGTGCCAGCTCACCACGGGACAAGGCAGATACGCAGTATTTT
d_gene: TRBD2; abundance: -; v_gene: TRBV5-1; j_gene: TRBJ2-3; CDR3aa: CASRGTSGGTADTQYF; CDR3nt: TGCGCCAGCAGAGGGACTAGCGGGGGGACAGCAGATACGCAGTATTTT
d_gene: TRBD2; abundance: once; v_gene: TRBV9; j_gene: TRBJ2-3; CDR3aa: CASSPALTSGVRDTQYF; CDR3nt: TGTGCCAGCAGCCCGGCACTAACTAGCGGGGTCAGAGATACGCAGTATTTT
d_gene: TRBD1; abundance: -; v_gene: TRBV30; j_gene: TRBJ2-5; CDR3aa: CAWIQPGTGQETQYF; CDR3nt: TGTGCCTGGATCCAACCAGGGACAGGGCAAGAGACCCAGTACTTC
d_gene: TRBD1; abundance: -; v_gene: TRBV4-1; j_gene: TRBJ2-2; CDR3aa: CASSQNPGQGSGELFF; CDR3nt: TGCGCCAGCAGCCAAAACCCGGGACAGGGGTCCGGGGAGCTGTTTTTT
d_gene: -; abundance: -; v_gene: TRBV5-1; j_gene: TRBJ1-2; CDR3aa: CASSLGEGNGYTF; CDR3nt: TGCGCCAGCAGCTTAGGAGAGGGTAACGGCTACACCTTC
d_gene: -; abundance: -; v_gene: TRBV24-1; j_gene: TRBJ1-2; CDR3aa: CATSFTGSDGYTF; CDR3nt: TGTGCCACCAGTTTCACAGGGTCCGACGGCTACACCTTC
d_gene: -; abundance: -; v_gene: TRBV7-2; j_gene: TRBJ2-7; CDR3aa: CASSLAAQAYEQYF; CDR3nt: TGTGCCAGCAGCTTAGCTGCCCAGGCCTACGAGCAGTACTTC
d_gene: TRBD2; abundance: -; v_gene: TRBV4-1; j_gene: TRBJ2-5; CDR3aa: CASSGGIAGLTQYF; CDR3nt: TGCGCCAGCAGCGGGGGGATAGCGGGGCTGACCCAGTACTTC
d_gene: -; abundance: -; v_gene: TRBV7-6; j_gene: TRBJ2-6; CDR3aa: CASSLGTVSSGANVLTF; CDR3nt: TGTGCCAGCAGCTTAGGGACAGTAAGCTCTGGGGCCAACGTCCTGACTTTC
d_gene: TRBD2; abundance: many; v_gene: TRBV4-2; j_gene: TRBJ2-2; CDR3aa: CASSPTSGAKAGELFF; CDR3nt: TGTGCCAGCAGCCCCACTAGCGGGGCCAAGGCCGGGGAGCTGTTTTTT
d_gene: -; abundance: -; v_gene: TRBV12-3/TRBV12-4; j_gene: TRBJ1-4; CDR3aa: CASGRTAEKLFF; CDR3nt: TGTGCCAGCGGGAGGACGGCCGAAAAACTGTTTTTT
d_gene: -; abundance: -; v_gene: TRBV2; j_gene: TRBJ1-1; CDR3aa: CASSNTLNTEAFF; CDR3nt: TGTGCCAGCAGTAACACATTGAACACTGAAGCTTTCTTT
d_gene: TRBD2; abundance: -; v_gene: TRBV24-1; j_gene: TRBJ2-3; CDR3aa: CATSETGRGGAGDTQYF; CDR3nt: TGTGCCACCAGTGAAACCGGGCGGGGGGGCGCGGGAGATACGCAGTATTTT